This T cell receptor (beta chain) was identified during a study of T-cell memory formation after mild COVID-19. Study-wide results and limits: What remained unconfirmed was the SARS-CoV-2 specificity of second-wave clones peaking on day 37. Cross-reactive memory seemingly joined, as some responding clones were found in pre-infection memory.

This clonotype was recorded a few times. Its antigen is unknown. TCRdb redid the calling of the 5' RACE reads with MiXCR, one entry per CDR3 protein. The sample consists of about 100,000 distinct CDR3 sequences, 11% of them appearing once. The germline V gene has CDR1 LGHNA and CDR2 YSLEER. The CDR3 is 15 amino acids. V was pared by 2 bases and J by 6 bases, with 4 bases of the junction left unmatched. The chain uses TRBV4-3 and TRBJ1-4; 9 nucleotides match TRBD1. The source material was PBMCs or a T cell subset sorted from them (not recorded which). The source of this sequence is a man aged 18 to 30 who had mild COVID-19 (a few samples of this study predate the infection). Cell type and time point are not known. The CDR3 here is CASSQLDRGDEKLFF. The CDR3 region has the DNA TGCGCCAGCAGCCAACTGGACAGGGGTGATGAAAAACTGTTTTTT.